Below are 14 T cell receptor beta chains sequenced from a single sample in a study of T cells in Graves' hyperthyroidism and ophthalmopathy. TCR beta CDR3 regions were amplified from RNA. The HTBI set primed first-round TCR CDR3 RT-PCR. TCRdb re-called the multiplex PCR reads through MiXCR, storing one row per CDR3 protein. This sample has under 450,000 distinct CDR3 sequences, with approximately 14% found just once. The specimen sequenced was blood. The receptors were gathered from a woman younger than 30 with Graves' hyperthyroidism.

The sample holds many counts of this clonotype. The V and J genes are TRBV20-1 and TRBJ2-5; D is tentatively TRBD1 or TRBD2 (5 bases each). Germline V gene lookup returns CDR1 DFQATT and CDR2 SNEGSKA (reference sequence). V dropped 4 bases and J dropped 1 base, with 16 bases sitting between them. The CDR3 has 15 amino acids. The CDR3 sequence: CSANGGGPLQETQYF. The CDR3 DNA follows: TGCAGTGCTAATGGTGGGGGACCGCTCCAAGAGACCCAGTACTTC.

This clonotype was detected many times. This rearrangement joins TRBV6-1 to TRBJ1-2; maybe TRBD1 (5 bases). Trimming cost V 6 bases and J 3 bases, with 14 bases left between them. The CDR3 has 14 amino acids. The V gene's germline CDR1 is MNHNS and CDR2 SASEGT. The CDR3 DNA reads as TGTGCCAGCAGAATTTGGGGGGTGGACTATGGCTACACCTTC. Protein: CASRIWGVDYGYTF.

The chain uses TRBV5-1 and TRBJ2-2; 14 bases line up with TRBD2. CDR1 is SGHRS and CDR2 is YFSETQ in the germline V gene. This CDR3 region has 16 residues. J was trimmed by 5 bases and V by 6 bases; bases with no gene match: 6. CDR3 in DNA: TGCGCCAGCAAAAAGACTAGCGGGAGGGCAACCGGGGAGCTGTTTTTT. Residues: CASKKTSGRATGELFF. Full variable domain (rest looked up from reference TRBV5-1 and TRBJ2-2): KAGVTQTPRYLIKTRGQQVTLSCSPISGHRSVSWYQQTPGQGLQFLFEYFSETQRNKGNFPGRFSGRQFSNSRSEMNVSTLELGDSALYLCASKKTSGRATGELFFGEGSRLTVL.

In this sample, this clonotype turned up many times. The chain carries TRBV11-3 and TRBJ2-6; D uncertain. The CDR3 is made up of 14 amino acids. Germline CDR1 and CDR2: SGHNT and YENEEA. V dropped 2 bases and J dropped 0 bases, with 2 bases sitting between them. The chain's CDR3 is CASSLISGANVLTF. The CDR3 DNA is TGTGCCAGCAGCTTAATCTCTGGGGCCAACGTCCTGACTTTC.

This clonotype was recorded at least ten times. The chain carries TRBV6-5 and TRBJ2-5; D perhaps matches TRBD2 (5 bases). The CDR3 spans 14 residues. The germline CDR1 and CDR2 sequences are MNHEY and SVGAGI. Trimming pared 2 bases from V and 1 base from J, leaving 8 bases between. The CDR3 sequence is CASSYGSGQETQYF. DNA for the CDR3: TGTGCCAGCAGTTACGGGAGCGGCCAAGAGACCCAGTACTTC.

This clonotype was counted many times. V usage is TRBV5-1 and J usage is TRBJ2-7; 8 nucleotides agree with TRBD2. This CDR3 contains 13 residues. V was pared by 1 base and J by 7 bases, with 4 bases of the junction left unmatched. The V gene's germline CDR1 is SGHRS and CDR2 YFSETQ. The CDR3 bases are TGCGCCAGCAGCTTGTCCGTAGCGGGGGAGCAGTACTTC. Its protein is CASSLSVAGEQYF.

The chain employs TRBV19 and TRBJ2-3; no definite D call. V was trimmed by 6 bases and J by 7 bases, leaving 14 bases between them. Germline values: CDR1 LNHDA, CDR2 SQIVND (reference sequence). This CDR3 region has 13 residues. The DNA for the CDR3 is TGTGCCAGTAGCCCCTTTCAGCAATATACGCAGTATTTT. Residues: CASSPFQQYTQYF. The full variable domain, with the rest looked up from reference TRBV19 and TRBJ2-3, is DGGITQSPKYLFRKEGQNVTLSCEQNLNHDAMYWYRQDPGQGLRLIYYSQIVNDFQKGDIAEGYSVSREKKESFPLTVTSAQKNPTAFYLCASSPFQQYTQYFGPGTRLTVL.

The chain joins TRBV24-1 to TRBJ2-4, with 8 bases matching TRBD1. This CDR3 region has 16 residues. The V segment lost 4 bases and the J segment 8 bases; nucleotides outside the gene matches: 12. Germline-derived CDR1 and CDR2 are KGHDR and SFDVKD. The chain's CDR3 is CATSEPDGQGRDIQYF. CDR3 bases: TGTGCCACCAGTGAACCCGACGGACAGGGTAGAGACATTCAGTACTTC.

CDR3 coding DNA: TGTGCCATCAGACCGGGACTAGCGGGAGTGGGGAATGAGCAGTTCTTC. Protein: CAIRPGLAGVGNEQFF. The V gene is TRBV10-3, the J gene TRBJ2-1; 14 nucleotides align to TRBD2. This CDR3 is 16 amino acids long. The germline CDR1 and CDR2 sequences are ENHRY and SYGVKD. J was trimmed by 7 bases and V by 6 bases; bases with no gene match: 8.

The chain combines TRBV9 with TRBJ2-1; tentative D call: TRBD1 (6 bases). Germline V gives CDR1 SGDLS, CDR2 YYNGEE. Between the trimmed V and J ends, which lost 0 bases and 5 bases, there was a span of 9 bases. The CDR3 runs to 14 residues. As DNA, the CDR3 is TGTGCCAGCAGCGTAGAGCCAGGGGACAATGAGCAGTTCTTC. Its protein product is CASSVEPGDNEQFF.

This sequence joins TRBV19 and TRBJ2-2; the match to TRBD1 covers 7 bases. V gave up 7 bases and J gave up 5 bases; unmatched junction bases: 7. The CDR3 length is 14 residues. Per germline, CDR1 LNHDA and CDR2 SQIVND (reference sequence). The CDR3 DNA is TGTGCCAGTACTCCCCGACAGGGAACCGGGGAGCTGTTTTTT. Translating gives CASTPRQGTGELFF.

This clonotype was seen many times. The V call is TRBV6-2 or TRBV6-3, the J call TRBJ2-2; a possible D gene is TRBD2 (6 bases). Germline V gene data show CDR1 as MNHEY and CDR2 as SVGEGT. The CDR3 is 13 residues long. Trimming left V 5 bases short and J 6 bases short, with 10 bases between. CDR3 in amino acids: CASSQTGAGELFF. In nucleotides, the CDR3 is TGTGCCAGCAGTCAGACGGGGGCCGGGGAGCTGTTTTTT.

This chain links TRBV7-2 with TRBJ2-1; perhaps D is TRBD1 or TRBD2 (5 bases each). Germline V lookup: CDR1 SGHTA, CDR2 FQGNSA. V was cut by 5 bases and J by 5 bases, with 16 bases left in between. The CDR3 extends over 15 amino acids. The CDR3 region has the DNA TGTGCCAGCAGCGGGACGGGGACCTACCACAATGAGCAGTTCTTC. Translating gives CASSGTGTYHNEQFF.

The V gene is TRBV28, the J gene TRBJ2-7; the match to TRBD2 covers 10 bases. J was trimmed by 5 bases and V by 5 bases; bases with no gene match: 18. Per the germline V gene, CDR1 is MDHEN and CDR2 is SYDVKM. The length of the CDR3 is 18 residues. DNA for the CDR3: TGTGCCAGCAGTCCCTTGAGGAGAGCTAGCGGGAGTAACCACGAGCAGTACTTC. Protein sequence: CASSPLRRASGSNHEQYF.